This TCR beta chain was sequenced during a study of T cell changes during pregnancy in multiple sclerosis (dated by TCRdb to between 2018 and 2020). Turning to the overall study: The study examined how the T cell repertoire changed over the course of pregnancy in women with multiple sclerosis.

A distance of 5 bases separates the germline ends of V and J, which lose 0 bases and 5 bases respectively. Measured from the cysteine to the phenylalanine, the CDR3 is 13 residues long. The entry retains the CDR3 DNA only, 39 bases that are in frame from base 1. CDR1 and CDR2 were assigned from the germline V gene as MRHNA and SNTAGT. Library method: the immunoSEQ multiplex PCR assay. TCRdb carries this immuneACCESS record with in-frame sequences only. Its versions omit some clonotypes, under half of them owing to an unresolved V gene in the studies checked, with the rest unexplained. Present in this sample are more than 30,000 clones, 89% of which were seen just once. The ten largest account for approximately 6.5% of the sample. Comments on this clone: The clone's antigen remains unknown. There are no base qualities to consult, and no much larger clone falls within one base.

This receptor was obtained from a female donor with multiple sclerosis, enrolled in a pregnancy study. The chain joins TRBV6-4 to TRBJ2-1; a confident D gene designation cannot be given. The sample in question was CD8+ T cells from peripheral blood mononuclear cells, obtained in the second trimester of pregnancy. CDR3 protein: CASSDSLNNEQFF. The nucleotides read TGTGCCAGCAGTGACTCCTTAAACAATGAGCAGTTCTTC.